Below, 30 T cell receptor beta chains from the same sample are listed, as sequenced in a study of breast tumors, draining lymph nodes, adjacent tissues. Breast cancer patients provided tissue from their axillary draining lymph nodes. MiXCR was run by TCRdb on the multiplex PCR reads, yielding one entry per CDR3 protein. Of about 140,000 distinct CDR3 sequences listed, approximately 29% are singletons. The sequenced sample was axillary lymph node tissue. The receptors were sampled from a female donor with breast cancer. Some clones in this sample may be carry-over from other donors' samples.

This clonotype has at least ten counts. The chain is built from TRBV13 and TRBJ2-1, with 12 nucleotides matching TRBD2. CDR1 and CDR2 from the germline V gene are PRHDT and FYEKMQ (reference sequence). There are 16 residues in the CDR3. The trim removed 4 bases at V and 5 bases at J, leaving 6 bases unmatched. The DNA for the CDR3 is TGTGCCAGCAGCTCACGGACTAGCGGGGTCGACAATGAGCAGTTCTTC. This encodes CASSSRTSGVDNEQFF.

Details on this clonotype: The DNA is omitted, as the CDR3 cannot be located on it reliably, and the CDR3 follows TCRdb's listing. J is TRBJ1-6 and V is TRBV9; the D call of TRBD1 is as the table states it, not checked on the DNA. Germline CDR1 and CDR2: SGDLS and YYNGEE. The CDR3 is 15 amino acids in total, end residues counted. CDR3 loop: CASSVAGGINSPPHF.

The DNA of the CDR3 is TGTGCCATCAGTGAGTCAGGGCAAGATACGCAGTATTTT. Its protein is CAISESGQDTQYF. The chain uses TRBV10-3 and TRBJ2-3, with D unresolved. Germline loops: CDR1 ENHRY, CDR2 SYGVKD. V lost 0 bases to trimming and J lost 5 bases, with 6 bases between them. CDR3 length: 13 amino acids.

This chain connects TRBV18 to TRBJ1-1; D is ambiguous. CDR1 and CDR2 (germline): KGHSH, LQKENI. Deletions cut 3 bases from V and 0 bases from J, with 8 bases between. The length of the CDR3 is 14 residues. CDR3: CASSPDLMNTEAFF. In DNA form, the CDR3 reads TGTGCCAGCTCACCCGACTTGATGAACACTGAAGCTTTCTTT.

In the case of this clonotype: This may arise from a read error, as a much more abundant clone is one base away. The gene calls are TRBV10-1 and TRBJ2-3; TRBD2 agrees at 7 bases. V was pared by 8 bases and J by 3 bases, with 11 bases of the junction left unmatched. The germline gives CDR1 WNHNN, CDR2 SYGVQD (reference sequence). The CDR3 sequence is 15 residues long. The CDR3, as DNA: TGCGCCAGCGGCGACGGACTAGGAGTTACAGATACGCAGTATTTT. Amino acids: CASGDGLGVTDTQYF.

This clonotype was seen at least ten times. V is TRBV7-2 and J is TRBJ2-2, with D uncertain. The CDR3 has 12 residues. The V gene lost 1 base and the J gene lost 9 bases, with 6 bases spanning the gap. CDR1 and CDR2 (germline): SGHTA, FQGNSA. CDR3 sequence (DNA): TGTGCCAGCAGCTTAGGGCGTAGGGAGCTGTTTTTT. This codes for CASSLGRRELFF.

This clonotype was seen a handful of times. Given a much more abundant clone one base away, this may be a read error. The rearrangement uses TRBV6-6 and TRBJ1-6, with a possible D match to TRBD1 (5 bases). V lost 5 bases, J lost 12 bases, and 23 bases lay in between. From germline, CDR1 is MNHNY and CDR2 SVGAGI (reference sequence). The CDR3 contains 16 residues. CDR3 in DNA: TGTGCCAGCAGTCACTGGATTTTACAGGTGGGTGAACCCCTCCACTTT. Protein product: CASSHWILQVGEPLHF.

This clonotype was found many times. The chain joins TRBV20-1 to TRBJ2-3; 11 bases are a match to TRBD2. The germline gives CDR1 DFQATT, CDR2 SNEGSKA (reference sequence). This CDR3 comprises 16 residues. V shed 2 bases, J shed 0 bases, and the junction held 4 bases outside the gene matches. The CDR3 here is CSARLAGGSSTDTQYF. The CDR3 nucleotides are TGCAGTGCTAGACTAGCGGGGGGTTCGAGCACAGATACGCAGTATTTT.

The table lists this clonotype with many counts. The V call is TRBV2, the J call TRBJ2-3, with D possibly being TRBD1 or TRBD2 (6 bases each). The CDR3 length is 15 residues. Germline loops: CDR1 SNHLY, CDR2 FYNNEI. With 7 bases removed from V and 6 bases from J, the gap between germline ends came to 20 bases. Here the CDR3 reads CASTPGTSGADTQYF. The CDR3, as DNA: TGTGCCAGCACCCCAGGGACCTCGGGGGCCGATACGCAGTATTTT.

This sequence joins TRBV4-1 and TRBJ1-1; the D is unclear. V was pared by 5 bases and J by 4 bases, with 14 bases between. The length of the CDR3 is 14 residues. Germline V gives CDR1 MGHRA, CDR2 YSYEKL. CDR3 residues: CASSTRSDFTEAFF. DNA for the CDR3: TGCGCCAGCAGCACCCGGTCGGACTTCACTGAAGCTTTCTTT.

CDR3 sequence: CASSIAGGQGPAQPQHF. CDR3 nucleotide sequence: TGTGCCAGTAGTATAGCGGGGGGACAGGGGCCCGCCCAGCCCCAGCATTTT. The chain combines TRBV19 with TRBJ1-5; 10 bases fit TRBD1. Germline CDR1 and CDR2: LNHDA and SQIVND (reference sequence). The CDR3 totals 17 residues. Trimming took 1 base from V and 7 from J; bases not matched to a gene: 10.

This clonotype was found once. The chain recombines TRBV5-5 with TRBJ2-3; 10 bases line up with TRBD1. Trimming cost V 4 bases and J 3 bases; bases outside gene matches: 11. There are 17 residues in the CDR3. Germline CDR1 SGHKS, CDR2 YYEKEE (reference sequence). CDR3 region: CASSIQRQGATTDTQYF. The CDR3 nucleotides read TGTGCCAGCAGCATCCAAAGACAGGGGGCAACAACAGATACGCAGTATTTT. Together with reference TRBV5-5 and TRBJ2-3, the CDR3 gives the full variable domain: DAGVTQSPTHLIKTRGQQVTLRCSPISGHKSVSWYQQVLGQGPQFIFQYYEKEERGRGNFPDRFSARQFPNYSSELNVNALLLGDSALYLCASSIQRQGATTDTQYFGPGTRLTVL.

The chain has TRBV7-9 and TRBJ1-1; D is uncertain. CDR3 length equals 12 residues. V was cut by 8 bases and J by 3 bases, with 10 bases left in between. The germline V gene encodes CDR1 SEHNR and CDR2 FQNEAQ (reference sequence). Here the CDR3 reads CASSRGDTEAFF. Written as DNA, the CDR3 is TGTGCCAGCTCACGGGGTGACACTGAAGCTTTCTTT.

This clonotype was detected many times. At one of its ends the junction is not consistent with the germline gene, which may arise from a read error. The rearrangement uses TRBV7-7 and TRBJ2-1, with TRBD2 as a possible D gene (5 bases). The germline V gene encodes CDR1 SSHAT and CDR2 FNYEAQ (reference sequence). The length of the CDR3 is 14 residues. The CDR3 nucleotides read TGTGCTAGCAGCTTGGCGGGTGGGTACAATGAGCAGTTCTTC. Amino acid sequence: CASSLAGGYNEQFF.

This clonotype was counted a single time. The junction and the germline gene differ at one end; a read error may be behind it. The chain carries TRBV20-1 and TRBJ1-5; D is possibly TRBD1 (5 bases). The germline gives CDR1 DFQATT, CDR2 SNEGSKA (reference sequence). The CDR3 has 14 residues. CDR3 in amino acids: CSAAIREAHQPQRF. The DNA for the CDR3 is TGCAGTGCTGCTATCAGGGAAGCCCATCAGCCCCAGCGTTTT.

The J gene is TRBJ1-2, the V gene TRBV5-1; 9 bases are a match to TRBD1. The CDR3 contains 13 residues. Germline V gene lookup returns CDR1 SGHRS and CDR2 YFSETQ. V lost 6 bases to trimming and J lost 8 bases; unmatched junction nucleotides: 8. The CDR3 sequence is CASNPGQGEGYTF. The CDR3, as DNA: TGCGCCAGCAACCCGGGACAGGGTGAAGGCTACACCTTC.

This clonotype was picked up many times. CDR3 amino acids: CASSGGVGYEQYF. The CDR3 DNA sequence: TGTGCCAGCAGCGGGGGGGTAGGCTACGAGCAGTACTTC. This sequence joins TRBV5-5 and TRBJ2-7; 7 positions match TRBD2. Germline V lookup: CDR1 SGHKS, CDR2 YYEKEE (reference sequence). The CDR3 is 13 residues long. The junction had 4 bases not matched to a gene; V was cut back by 4 bases and J by 3 bases.

Remarks on this clonotype: This may be a read error: a much more frequent sequence differs by one nucleotide. The chain joins TRBV2 to TRBJ1-5; perhaps TRBD1 as D (6 bases). The length of the CDR3 is 13 residues. The V end was cut by 8 bases, the J end by 6 bases, with 14 bases between. Germline V gene sequence: CDR1 SNHLY, CDR2 FYNNEI. DNA for the CDR3: TGTGCCAGCTTGAAAATCAGGGGTCAGCCCCAGCATTTT. Translated, it gives CASLKIRGQPQHF. The full variable domain, rest sourced from reference TRBV2 and TRBJ1-5, is EPEVTQTPSHQVTQMGQEVILRCVPISNHLYFYWYRQILGQKVEFLVSFYNNEISEKSEIFDDQFSVERPDGSNFTLKIRSTKLEDSAMYFCASLKIRGQPQHFGDGTRLSIL.

This clonotype was seen ten or more times. The chain carries TRBV7-8 and TRBJ1-5; D gene unclear. Germline-derived CDR1 and CDR2 are SGHVS and FQNEAQ. Deletions cut 5 bases from V and 4 bases from J, with 6 bases between. The CDR3 sequence is 12 residues long. CDR3 sequence reads: CASSRENQPQHF. The CDR3 region has the DNA TGTGCCAGCAGCCGCGAAAATCAGCCCCAGCATTTT.

The gene calls are TRBV10-3 and TRBJ2-6; a weak D match, TRBD1 (6 bases). The CDR3 loop spans 13 amino acids. The V end lost 10 bases, the J end lost 3 bases, and 10 bases lay between the germline ends. Germline lookup yields CDR1 ENHRY and CDR2 SYGVKD. CDR3 protein: CATAGVGANVLTF. DNA of the CDR3: TGTGCCACCGCAGGGGTTGGGGCCAACGTCCTGACTTTC.

Comment on this clonotype: The CDR3 does not end in the conserved phenylalanine or tryptophan, so this is likely a read error. The rearrangement links TRBV15 to TRBJ1-3; tentatively, D is TRBD1 (6 bases). Germline assignment: CDR1 LNHNV and CDR2 YYDKDF (reference sequence). This CDR3 is 16 amino acids long. CDR3 coding DNA: TGTGCCACCAGCAGATTCCGGGACATCTCTGGAGACACCATATATTCT. This encodes CATSRFRDISGDTIYS.

There are a few counts of this clonotype. The chain recombines TRBV9 with TRBJ1-6; possibly TRBD1 for D (5 bases). V dropped 4 bases and J dropped 6 bases, with 17 bases sitting between them. CDR1 and CDR2 (germline): SGDLS, YYNGEE. The CDR3 spans 16 residues. Written as DNA, the CDR3 is TGTGCCAGCAGCCCAGGGACGGAGGGACCTAATTCACCCCTCCACTTT. Amino acid sequence: CASSPGTEGPNSPLHF.

This clonotype was found a few times. The J gene is TRBJ1-1, the V gene TRBV2; TRBD1 matches at 7 bases. The germline CDR1 and CDR2 sequences are SNHLY and FYNNEI. V lost 4 bases and J lost 3; bases outside the gene matches: 2. The CDR3 loop spans 13 amino acids. The CDR3 nucleotides are TGTGCCAGCAGTGGACAGGGATACACTGAAGCTTTCTTT. Translated: CASSGQGYTEAFF.

V and J are TRBV10-2 and TRBJ2-2, with a tentative D call TRBD1 (6 bases). Trimming removed 10 bases at V and 0 bases at J, with 9 bases between. The length of the CDR3 is 13 residues. Germline values: CDR1 WSHSY, CDR2 SAAADI. The CDR3 nucleotides read TGCGCCACCAGGACAGCGAACACCGGGGAGCTGTTTTTT. Its translation: CATRTANTGELFF.

This clonotype was detected many times. This chain joins TRBV11-3 and TRBJ2-1; 9 nucleotides match TRBD1. This CDR3 contains 16 residues. CDR1 SGHNT and CDR2 YENEEA come from the germline V gene. J lost 1 base, V lost 1 base, and 2 bases had no gene match. The CDR3, as DNA: TGTGCCAGCAGCTTAGGTGGGACAGGGTCCTACAATGAGCAGTTCTTC. It translates to CASSLGGTGSYNEQFF.

This clonotype was picked up one time. The J gene is TRBJ1-4, the V gene TRBV15, with D unresolved. The germline V gene encodes CDR1 LNHNV and CDR2 YYDKDF (reference sequence). V was shortened by 0 bases and J by 4 bases, with 9 bases between the two germline ends. This CDR3 comprises 15 residues. The CDR3 bases are TGTGCCACCAGCAGAGATGCCAGTAGTAATGAAAAACTGTTTTTT. It specifies CATSRDASSNEKLFF. The full variable domain, in which reference TRBV15 and TRBJ1-4 provide the parts outside the CDR3, is DAMVIQNPRYQVTQFGKPVTLSCSQTLNHNVMYWYQQKSSQAPKLLFHYYDKDFNNEADTPDNFQSRRPNTSFCFLDIRSPGLGDTAMYLCATSRDASSNEKLFFGSGTQLSVL.

At least ten counts were recorded for this clonotype. V usage is TRBV10-3 and J usage is TRBJ2-1; D remains ambiguous. The germline V gene encodes CDR1 ENHRY and CDR2 SYGVKD. The CDR3 contains 15 residues. Trimming took off 3 bases at V and 2 bases at J, with 11 bases between the two ends. CDR3 nucleotide sequence: TGTGCCATCAGTGATAGCAGGATCACCTACAATGAGCAGTTCTTC. This codes for CAISDSRITYNEQFF.

In the case of this clonotype: A clone one base away is much larger, so this may be a read error. The chain links TRBV6-5 to TRBJ2-3, with D uncertain. Germline lookup yields CDR1 MNHEY and CDR2 SVGAGI. Trimming cost V 5 bases and J 2 bases, with 11 bases left between them. This CDR3 region has 14 residues. The CDR3 here is CASSPAPSTDTQYF. The DNA for the CDR3 is TGTGCCAGCAGTCCCGCCCCCTCCACAGATACGCAGTATTTT.

This clonotype has ten or more counts. The gene calls are TRBV27 and TRBJ1-6; 7 bases line up with TRBD1. This CDR3 is built from 14 residues. Germline values: CDR1 MNHEY, CDR2 SMNVEV (reference sequence). Germline trimming cut 6 bases from V and 7 bases from J; bases unmatched to any gene: 6. The CDR3 nucleotides are TGTGCCAGCAGGCAGGGACAGCAAAATTCACCCCTCCACTTT. It specifies CASRQGQQNSPLHF.

This clonotype was seen ten or more times. The rearrangement joins TRBV20-1 to TRBJ1-6; the D gene is possibly TRBD1 (5 bases). CDR3 length: 15 residues. The germline V gene has CDR1 DFQATT and CDR2 SNEGSKA (reference sequence). The germline V and J ends were trimmed by 0 bases and 10 bases, with 16 bases remaining between them. CDR3: CSARDVQGLFSPLHF. The DNA of the CDR3 is TGCAGTGCTAGAGATGTTCAGGGCCTTTTCTCACCCCTCCACTTT.